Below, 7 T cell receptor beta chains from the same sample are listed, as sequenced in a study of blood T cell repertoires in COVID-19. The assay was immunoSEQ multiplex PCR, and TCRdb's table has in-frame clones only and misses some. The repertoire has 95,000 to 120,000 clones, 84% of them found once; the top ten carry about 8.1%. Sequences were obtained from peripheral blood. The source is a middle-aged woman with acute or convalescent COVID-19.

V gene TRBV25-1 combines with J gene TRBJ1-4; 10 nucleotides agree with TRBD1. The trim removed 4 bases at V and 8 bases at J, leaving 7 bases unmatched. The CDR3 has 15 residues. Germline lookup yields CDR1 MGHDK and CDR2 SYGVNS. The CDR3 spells CASSARQGAYEKLFF. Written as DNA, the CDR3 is TGTGCCAGCAGTGCCCGACAGGGGGCGTACGAAAAACTGTTTTTT.

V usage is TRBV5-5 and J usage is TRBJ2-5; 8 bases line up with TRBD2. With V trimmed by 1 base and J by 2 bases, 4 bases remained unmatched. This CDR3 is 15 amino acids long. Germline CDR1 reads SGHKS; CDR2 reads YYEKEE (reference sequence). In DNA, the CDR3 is TGTGCCAGCAGCTTGCGGCGGGGGGTTCAAGAGACCCAGTACTTC. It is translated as CASSLRRGVQETQYF.

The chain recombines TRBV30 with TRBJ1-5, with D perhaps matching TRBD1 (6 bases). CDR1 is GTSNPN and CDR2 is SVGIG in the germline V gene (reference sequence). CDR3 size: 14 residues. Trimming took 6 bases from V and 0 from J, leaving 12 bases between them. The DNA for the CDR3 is TGTGCCTGCCGGACAGATTATAGCAATCAGCCCCAGCATTTT. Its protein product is CACRTDYSNQPQHF.

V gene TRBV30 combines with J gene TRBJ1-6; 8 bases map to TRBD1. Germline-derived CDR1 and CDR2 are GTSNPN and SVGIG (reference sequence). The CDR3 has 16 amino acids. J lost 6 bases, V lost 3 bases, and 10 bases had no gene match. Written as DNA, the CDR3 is TGTGCCTGGAGCCACCCCTCTACAGGGGGTAATTCACCCCTCCACTTT. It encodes CAWSHPSTGGNSPLHF.

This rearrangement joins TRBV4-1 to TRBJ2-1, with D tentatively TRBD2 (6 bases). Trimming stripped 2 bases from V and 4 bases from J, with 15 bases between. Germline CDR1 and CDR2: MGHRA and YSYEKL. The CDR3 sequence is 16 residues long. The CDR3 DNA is TGCGCCAGCAGCCAAATTCGGGGGAAACTTTACAATGAGCAGTTCTTC. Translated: CASSQIRGKLYNEQFF.

The CDR3 loop is CASSPGQNNSPLHF. The CDR3 bases are TGTGCCAGCAGCCCGGGACAGAATAATTCACCCCTCCACTTT. The V call is TRBV3-1 (or the pseudogene TRBV3-2), the J call TRBJ1-6; 7 bases are a match to TRBD1. V lost 4 bases and J lost 5; bases outside the gene matches: 2. This CDR3 comprises 14 residues. Germline V gene sequence: CDR1 LGHDT, CDR2 YNNKEL (reference sequence).

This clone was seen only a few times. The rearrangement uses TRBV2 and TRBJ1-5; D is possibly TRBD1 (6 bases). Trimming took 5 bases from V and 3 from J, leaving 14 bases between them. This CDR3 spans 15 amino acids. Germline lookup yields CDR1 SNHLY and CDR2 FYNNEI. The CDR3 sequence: CASSRDKFNNQPQHF. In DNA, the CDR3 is TGTGCCAGCAGTCGGGACAAGTTTAACAATCAGCCCCAGCATTTT.